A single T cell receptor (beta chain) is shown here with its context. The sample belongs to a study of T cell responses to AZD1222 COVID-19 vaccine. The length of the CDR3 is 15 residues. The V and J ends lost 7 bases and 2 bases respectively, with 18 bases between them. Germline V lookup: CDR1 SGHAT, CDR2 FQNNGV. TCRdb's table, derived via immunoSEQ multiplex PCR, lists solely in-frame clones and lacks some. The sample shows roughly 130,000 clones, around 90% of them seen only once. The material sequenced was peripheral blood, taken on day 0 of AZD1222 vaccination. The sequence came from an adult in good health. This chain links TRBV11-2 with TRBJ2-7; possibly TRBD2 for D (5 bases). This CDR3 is CASTQVEGSPYEQYF. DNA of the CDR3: TGTGCCAGCACTCAGGTTGAGGGATCCCCCTACGAGCAGTACTTC. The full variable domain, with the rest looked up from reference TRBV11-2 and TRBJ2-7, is EAGVAQSPRYKIIEKRQSVAFWCNPISGHATLYWYQQILGQGPKLLIQFQNNGVVDDSQLPKDRFSAERLKGVDSTLKIQPAKLEDSAVYLCASTQVEGSPYEQYFGPGTRLTVT.